Listed below are T cell receptor beta chains from one sample, sequenced in a study of neurological immune-mediated disorders. A single record per CDR3 protein comes from TCRdb applying MiXCR to the 5' RACE reads. The data show over 25,000 distinct CDR3 sequences, 9.5% to 13% seen once. The sequenced sample consisted of PBMCs. These TCRs come from a woman aged 60 to 75 in good health. Both conserved end residues are part of each CDR3. D genes are given only for firm matches. Rows may omit the clone size; those that give it use once, few, many or a size class.

v_gene	j_gene	abundance	d_gene	CDR3aa	CDR3nt
TRBV7-2	TRBJ2-3	many	-	CASSSEGRTDTQYF	TGTGCCAGCAGCTCCGAGGGTAGGACAGATACGCAGTATTTT
TRBV29-1	TRBJ1-2	many	-	CSVEGAGGSGYTF	TGCAGCGTTGAAGGGGCAGGTGGCTCTGGCTACACCTTC
TRBV3-1	TRBJ1-1	-	-	CASSLQRGTEAFF	TGTGCCAGCAGCCTACAGAGAGGGACTGAAGCTTTCTTT
TRBV20-1	TRBJ2-2	many	-	CSARPSPSGVRELFF	TGCAGTGCTAGACCATCCCCAAGCGGTGTCAGGGAGCTGTTTTTT
TRBV20-1	TRBJ2-2	many	-	CSARPGGSNTGELFF	TGCAGTGCTCGTCCGGGTGGGTCGAACACCGGGGAGCTGTTTTTT
TRBV20-1	TRBJ2-1	many	TRBD2	CSALGQRGYNEQFF	TGCAGTGCCCTGGGCCAGCGGGGATACAATGAGCAGTTCTTC
TRBV29-1	TRBJ1-1	many	-	CSVAQVTEAFF	TGCAGCGTTGCACAGGTAACTGAAGCTTTCTTT
TRBV20-1	TRBJ1-2	many	TRBD1	CSALGQSNYGYTF	TGCAGTGCTTTGGGACAGTCCAATTATGGCTACACCTTC
TRBV7-2	TRBJ2-1	many	-	CASSLGKSSYNEQFF	TGTGCCAGCTCCTTGGGCAAGAGCTCCTACAATGAGCAGTTCTTC
TRBV6-2/TRBV6-3	TRBJ2-5	many	-	CASSYGQTGPQETQYF	TGTGCCAGCAGTTACGGGCAGACAGGACCCCAAGAGACCCAGTACTTC
TRBV20-1	TRBJ2-6	many	-	CSAAATVTGANVLTF	TGCAGTGCTGCGGCCACAGTGACTGGGGCCAACGTCCTGACTTTC
TRBV20-1	TRBJ2-7	many	TRBD1	CSAMGGQGTAEQYF	TGCAGTGCTATGGGGGGACAGGGGACAGCCGAGCAGTACTTC
TRBV29-1	TRBJ1-5	medium-sized	-	CSVEVSRNQPQHF	TGCAGCGTTGAGGTGAGCAGAAATCAGCCCCAGCATTTT
TRBV5-5	TRBJ2-1	many	-	CASSTPQGKQFF	TGTGCCAGCAGCACCCCACAGGGAAAGCAGTTCTTC